A selection of T cell receptor beta chains follows, all from one sample in a study of CD8 T cells in Susac syndrome. TCRdb called the immunoSEQ multiplex PCR reads again in MiXCR, with one record for every CDR3 protein. This sample carries almost 450,000 distinct CDR3 sequences, more than 70% of them seen once, and the ten largest clones take around 0.12%. Sample: CD8+ T cells from PBMCs. The receptors shown here come from a human donor with multiple sclerosis. Each CDR3 is given with its conserved first and last residue. Size values are once, few and many counts, or a class for expanded clones, and some rows have none.

v_gene: TRBV4-1
j_gene: TRBJ2-1
abundance: NA
CDR3aa: CASSQLMGDEQFF

v_gene: TRBV6-5
j_gene: TRBJ2-7
abundance: once
CDR3aa: CASSYSGLTDYEQYF

v_gene: TRBV20-1
j_gene: TRBJ2-1
abundance: NA
CDR3aa: CSARDYTSGNEQFF

v_gene: TRBV12-3/TRBV12-4
j_gene: TRBJ2-5
abundance: NA
CDR3aa: CASSSTGKETQYF

v_gene: TRBV29-1
j_gene: TRBJ1-4
abundance: NA
CDR3aa: CSCGLTGGNNEKLFF

v_gene: TRBV10-3
j_gene: TRBJ2-2
abundance: NA
CDR3aa: CAITRSGELFF

v_gene: TRBV6-2/TRBV6-3
j_gene: TRBJ2-2
abundance: once
CDR3aa: CASSYSVSGTIANTGELFF

v_gene: TRBV30
j_gene: TRBJ2-7
abundance: NA
CDR3aa: CAWGPSGAGLYEQYF

v_gene: TRBV19
j_gene: TRBJ1-5
abundance: once
CDR3aa: CASTPTANSNQPQHF

v_gene: TRBV27
j_gene: TRBJ2-5
abundance: NA
CDR3aa: CASSSRDRVQETQYF

v_gene: TRBV6-4
j_gene: TRBJ2-1
abundance: NA
CDR3aa: CASSGGTSDVDEQFF

v_gene: TRBV27
j_gene: TRBJ1-1
abundance: NA
CDR3aa: CASSPTGTGDEAFF

v_gene: TRBV6-1
j_gene: TRBJ1-2
abundance: NA
CDR3aa: CASSEGGQFYGYTF

v_gene: TRBV12-3/TRBV12-4
j_gene: TRBJ2-5
abundance: NA
CDR3aa: CASSSPVIGGAGGGETQYF

v_gene: TRBV29-1
j_gene: TRBJ1-1
abundance: NA
CDR3aa: CSARQGSENTEAFF

v_gene: TRBV6-1
j_gene: TRBJ1-2
abundance: NA
CDR3aa: CASSDLDRAASGYTF

v_gene: TRBV4-1
j_gene: TRBJ2-1
abundance: NA
CDR3aa: CASSPSSQGGNEQFF

v_gene: TRBV25-1
j_gene: TRBJ2-2
abundance: NA
CDR3aa: CASSEYFEGSTGELFF

v_gene: TRBV7-9
j_gene: TRBJ2-3
abundance: NA
CDR3aa: CASSSRDRGPPGDTQYF

v_gene: TRBV20-1
j_gene: TRBJ2-1
abundance: NA
CDR3aa: CSAGGQGDVGNIRYNEQFF

v_gene: TRBV27
j_gene: TRBJ1-4
abundance: NA
CDR3aa: CASRQGANEKLFF

v_gene: TRBV7-9
j_gene: TRBJ1-2
abundance: NA
CDR3aa: CASSLSPNYGYTF

v_gene: TRBV6-1
j_gene: TRBJ1-2
abundance: NA
CDR3aa: CASIVSGTGGHGYTF

v_gene: TRBV27
j_gene: TRBJ1-6
abundance: NA
CDR3aa: CASRIQGRGSPLHF

v_gene: TRBV6-5
j_gene: TRBJ2-3
abundance: NA
CDR3aa: CASSYTTGDGDTQYF

v_gene: TRBV20-1
j_gene: TRBJ2-7
abundance: NA
CDR3aa: CSARAGHSYEQYF

v_gene: TRBV28
j_gene: TRBJ2-7
abundance: NA
CDR3aa: CASRTSIIEGFGHEQYF

v_gene: TRBV9
j_gene: TRBJ2-3
abundance: NA
CDR3aa: CASSATYARDTQYF

v_gene: TRBV30
j_gene: TRBJ2-7
abundance: NA
CDR3aa: CAWNNPGFGSYEQYF

v_gene: TRBV6-5
j_gene: TRBJ2-1
abundance: NA
CDR3aa: CASSYSSSYNEQFF

v_gene: TRBV6-1
j_gene: TRBJ2-7
abundance: NA
CDR3aa: CASSDRPPPYEQYF

v_gene: TRBV5-1
j_gene: TRBJ1-5
abundance: NA
CDR3aa: CASSLEPIGNQPQHF

v_gene: TRBV28
j_gene: TRBJ2-1
abundance: NA
CDR3aa: CASSFRASGRISYNEQFF

v_gene: TRBV11-2
j_gene: TRBJ1-2
abundance: NA
CDR3aa: CASSLGWGDGDGYTF

v_gene: TRBV29-1
j_gene: TRBJ2-3
abundance: few
CDR3aa: CSVEGGQGHTDTQYF

v_gene: TRBV5-4
j_gene: TRBJ2-3
abundance: NA
CDR3aa: CASSFGRLNTDTQYF

v_gene: TRBV4-1
j_gene: TRBJ2-1
abundance: NA
CDR3aa: CASSQDPNEQFF

v_gene: TRBV10-3
j_gene: TRBJ2-1
abundance: NA
CDR3aa: CAISPRIPGQGSDEQFF

v_gene: TRBV27
j_gene: TRBJ1-1
abundance: NA
CDR3aa: CASSLGDSLNTEAFF

v_gene: TRBV12-3/TRBV12-4
j_gene: TRBJ2-7
abundance: NA
CDR3aa: CASRLGEAYEQYF

v_gene: TRBV4-2
j_gene: TRBJ2-1
abundance: NA
CDR3aa: CASSQDTGGSYNEQFF

v_gene: TRBV12-3/TRBV12-4
j_gene: TRBJ2-3
abundance: once
CDR3aa: CASSLWTGSLASDTQYF

v_gene: TRBV27
j_gene: TRBJ1-2
abundance: NA
CDR3aa: CASSSYQAGVNYGYTF

v_gene: TRBV6-2/TRBV6-3
j_gene: TRBJ1-5
abundance: NA
CDR3aa: CASSYEATDGNQPQHF

v_gene: TRBV7-2
j_gene: TRBJ2-5
abundance: NA
CDR3aa: CASSHWDRGGETQYF

v_gene: TRBV7-2
j_gene: TRBJ2-2
abundance: NA
CDR3aa: CASSPDLATGELFF

v_gene: TRBV12-3/TRBV12-4
j_gene: TRBJ1-1
abundance: NA
CDR3aa: CASSLAGDGTEAFF

v_gene: TRBV28
j_gene: TRBJ1-1
abundance: few
CDR3aa: CASSSRGRQNTEAFF

v_gene: TRBV3-1
j_gene: TRBJ1-1
abundance: NA
CDR3aa: CASSQDLDEAFF